Listed here are 26 T cell receptor beta chains from one sample, sequenced in a study of blood T cell repertoires in COVID-19 (dated by TCRdb to about 2020). The library was prepared using the immunoSEQ multiplex PCR assay. TCRdb carries this immuneACCESS record with in-frame sequences only. Its versions omit some clonotypes, under half of them owing to an unresolved V gene in the studies checked, with the rest unexplained. This sample holds more than 300,000 clones; roughly 90% were observed only once. Jointly, the top ten make up roughly a tenth of the sample. Source material: PBMCs or T cells enriched from blood (not recorded which). These TCRs come from a young woman who had recovered from COVID-19.

The CDR3 nucleotides read TGTGCCAGTAGTGGGACAGGGCCGACCACTGAAGCTTTCTTT. This translates into CASSGTGPTTEAFF. The chain joins TRBV19 to TRBJ1-1; 9 bases map to TRBD1. Germline V CDR1 and CDR2: LNHDA, SQIVND (reference sequence). The CDR3 runs to 14 residues. V lost 5 bases, J lost 4 bases, and 5 bases stayed unmatched.

The V and J genes are TRBV18 and TRBJ2-1, with 13 bases lining up with TRBD2. Germline V CDR1 and CDR2: KGHSH, LQKENI. The ends lost 2 bases at V and 14 bases at J; junction bases unmatched: 12. The CDR3 is 16 amino acids. CDR3 DNA sequence: TGTGCCAGCTCACCAGGACTAGCGGGAGTCGGGACGGAGGAGTTCTTC. Protein: CASSPGLAGVGTEEFF.

V and J are TRBV20-1 and TRBJ1-6; D may be TRBD1 (5 bases). Trimming took 3 bases from V and 7 from J, leaving 10 bases between them. The CDR3 spans 13 residues. Germline values: CDR1 DFQATT, CDR2 SNEGSKA (reference sequence). The CDR3 DNA follows: TGCAGTGCTAGTGGGGCCCTAAATTCACCCCTCCACTTT. The encoded protein is CSASGALNSPLHF.

CDR3: CASSQNEWGLADTDTQYF. The DNA of the CDR3 is TGCGCCAGCAGCCAAAATGAGTGGGGACTAGCGGACACAGATACGCAGTATTTT. The rearrangement links TRBV4-3 to TRBJ2-3; 11 bases align to TRBD2. The junction had 9 bases not matched to a gene; V was cut back by 2 bases and J by 2 bases. Germline-derived CDR1 and CDR2 are LGHNA and YSLEER. CDR3 length: 18 amino acids.

The chain has TRBV28 and TRBJ2-2; TRBD1 matches at 9 bases. Per the germline V gene, CDR1 is MDHEN and CDR2 is SYDVKM. V gave up 5 bases and J gave up 1 base; unmatched junction bases: 17. This CDR3 comprises 20 residues. CDR3 sequence: CASSTIQGATSWWNTGELFF. The DNA of the CDR3 is TGTGCCAGCAGTACAATACAGGGGGCGACGAGCTGGTGGAACACCGGGGAGCTGTTTTTT.

This chain uses TRBV4-2 with TRBJ1-3; D uncertain. This CDR3 contains 17 residues. CDR1 is LGHNA, CDR2 YNFKEQ, per germline. Trimming left V 1 base short and J 3 bases short, with 16 bases between. The CDR3 here is CASSQVQQVLSGNTIYF. In DNA form, the CDR3 reads TGTGCCAGCAGCCAAGTACAACAAGTACTAAGTGGAAACACCATATATTTT.

The J gene is TRBJ2-7, the V gene TRBV6-5; TRBD1 might be the D (5 bases). V lost 5 bases and J 1 base, leaving 15 bases between the germline ends. Germline V CDR1 and CDR2: MNHEY, SVGAGI. The CDR3 totals 15 residues. Here the CDR3 reads CASSPLTASSYEQYF. CDR3 DNA: TGTGCCAGCAGTCCCTTGACAGCCTCTTCCTACGAGCAGTACTTC.

V is TRBV28 and J is TRBJ2-5; the D gene is possibly TRBD1 (6 bases). Germline loops: CDR1 MDHEN, CDR2 SYDVKM. The CDR3 runs 11 residues. The V and J ends lost 4 bases and 9 bases respectively, with 9 bases between them. CDR3 protein: CASSSRGSQYF. CDR3 sequence (DNA): TGTGCCAGCAGTTCCAGGGGTTCCCAGTACTTC.

The genes are TRBV27 and TRBJ2-7, with TRBD1 matching 11 bases. The germline V gene has CDR1 MNHEY and CDR2 SMNVEV (reference sequence). After removal of 5 bases from V and 5 bases from J, the junction contained 8 bases not matched to a gene. The CDR3 spans 15 residues. CDR3 DNA sequence: TGTGCCAGCAGTACCCAGGACAGGGGGCTTAACGAGCAGTACTTC. Translated, it gives CASSTQDRGLNEQYF.

The chain has TRBV9 and TRBJ2-1; TRBD2 agrees at 11 bases. In germline, CDR1 is SGDLS, CDR2 YYNGEE. The CDR3 loop spans 16 amino acids. V trimming: 4 bases; J trimming: 4 bases; junction bases outside the gene matches: 7. The CDR3 sequence: CASSTVGTSGYNEQFF. The DNA for the CDR3 is TGTGCCAGCAGCACCGTAGGGACTAGCGGATACAATGAGCAGTTCTTC.

The CDR3 sequence: CASSPLRGRAEFF. The CDR3 region has the DNA TGTGCCAGCAGCCCCCTACGGGGGAGGGCGGAGTTCTTC. The chain employs TRBV2 and TRBJ2-1, with 7 bases that match TRBD2. V shed 6 bases, J shed 14 bases, and the junction held 13 bases outside the gene matches. Germline-derived CDR1 and CDR2 are SNHLY and FYNNEI. The length of the CDR3 is 13 residues.

The V gene is TRBV27, the J gene TRBJ1-2; 9 nucleotides match TRBD1. The germline V gene has CDR1 MNHEY and CDR2 SMNVEV (reference sequence). The CDR3 covers 17 residues. J gave up 4 bases and V 4 bases, and 13 bases lay outside the gene matches. In nucleotides, the CDR3 is TGTGCCAGCAGTTCTTGGACAGGGGCCCGACACATCTATGGCTACACCTTC. It specifies CASSSWTGARHIYGYTF.

To note about this clone: Other DNA sequences from this sample encode an identical CDR3 as well. The chain links TRBV6-5 to TRBJ2-7; D possibly corresponds to TRBD1 (5 bases). CDR1 is MNHEY and CDR2 is SVGAGI in the germline V gene. CDR3 size: 13 residues. The V and J ends lost 3 bases and 3 bases respectively, with 9 bases between them. As DNA, the CDR3 is TGTGCCAGCAGTTATGGCAGGGACTACGAGCAGTACTTC. This gives the protein CASSYGRDYEQYF.

The rearrangement uses TRBV5-4 and TRBJ1-2, with no clear D. CDR1 is SGHNT, CDR2 YYREEE, per germline (reference sequence). V lost 4 bases to trimming and J lost 6 bases, with 10 bases between them. The CDR3 has 12 amino acids. The DNA of the CDR3 is TGTGCCAGCAGCCTACGGGTTAATGGCTACACCTTC. This gives the protein CASSLRVNGYTF.

V is TRBV4-3 and J is TRBJ2-6; tentatively, D is TRBD2 (5 bases). The length of the CDR3 is 17 residues. Trimming took off 0 bases at V and 3 bases at J, with 12 bases between the two ends. The V gene's germline CDR1 is LGHNA and CDR2 YSLEER. The CDR3 DNA reads TGCGCCAGCAGCCAAGATCGAGGGTCTAGTGGGGCCAACGTCCTGACTTTC. This sequence encodes CASSQDRGSSGANVLTF.

The J gene is TRBJ1-4, the V gene TRBV19; possible D gene TRBD1, 5 bases. The CDR3 runs to 14 residues. V was pared by 8 bases and J by 0 bases, with 10 bases between. CDR1 and CDR2 from the germline V gene are LNHDA and SQIVND (reference sequence). CDR3 sequence (DNA): TGTGCCAGTCAATTCAGGGCAACTAATGAAAAACTGTTTTTT. Protein product: CASQFRATNEKLFF.

The rearrangement links TRBV6-5 to TRBJ2-2; D may be TRBD1 (5 bases). The germline CDR1 and CDR2 sequences are MNHEY and SVGAGI. Trimming removed 6 bases from V and 7 bases from J, with 18 bases in between. The CDR3 has 15 residues. As DNA, the CDR3 is TGTGCCAGCAGCCACAAGGGGCTAGGATTCGGGGAGCTGTTTTTT. Translating gives CASSHKGLGFGELFF.

This rearrangement joins TRBV5-6 to TRBJ2-5; D is perhaps TRBD1 (5 bases). The CDR3 consists of 16 residues. Germline V lookup: CDR1 SGHDT, CDR2 YYEEEE. The V end was cut by 3 bases, the J end by 2 bases, with 17 bases between. CDR3 region: CASSSNFRQLQETQYF. The CDR3 DNA is TGTGCCAGCAGCTCGAACTTTCGACAGCTTCAAGAGACCCAGTACTTC. Using reference TRBV5-6 and TRBJ2-5 for the parts outside the CDR3, the full variable domain is DAGVTQSPTHLIKTRGQQVTLRCSPKSGHDTVSWYQQALGQGPQFIFQYYEEEERQRGNFPDRFSGHQFPNYSSELNVNALLLGDSALYLCASSSNFRQLQETQYFGPGTRLLVL.

This clone has only a few counts. The chain joins TRBV5-1 to TRBJ1-5, with D possibly being TRBD1 (5 bases). Trimming took 3 bases from V and 11 from J, leaving 12 bases between them. The CDR3 has 12 amino acids. In germline, CDR1 is SGHRS, CDR2 YFSETQ. For the CDR3, the DNA is TGCGCCAGCAGCTCTGGACACCCGGCCCAGCATTTT. Translated: CASSSGHPAQHF.

The rearrangement joins TRBV5-1 to TRBJ2-3; D not resolved. The CDR3 runs to 14 residues. Trimming took off 1 base at V and 5 bases at J, with 11 bases between the two ends. Germline values: CDR1 SGHRS, CDR2 YFSETQ. This CDR3 is CASSLLVSGDTQYF. Written as DNA, the CDR3 is TGCGCCAGCAGCTTGCTCGTATCAGGAGATACGCAGTATTTT.

The chain joins TRBV5-8 to TRBJ2-7, with a weak D call TRBD2 (6 bases). This CDR3 is 14 amino acids long. Germline assignment: CDR1 SGHTS and CDR2 YDEGEE. Trimming left V 4 bases short and J 6 bases short, with 17 bases between. CDR3 bases: TGTGCCAGCAGCAAGGGACTCGCATCAGGCGAGCAGTACTTC. Amino acids: CASSKGLASGEQYF.

This chain uses TRBV7-2 with TRBJ1-2, with D possibly matching TRBD1 (5 bases). With 1 base removed from V and 4 bases from J, the gap between germline ends came to 13 bases. Germline V gene sequence: CDR1 SGHTA, CDR2 FQGNSA. The CDR3 covers 15 residues. The CDR3 nucleotides read TGTGCCAGCAGCTTAGTTGCCGGGGGAGGCTATGGCTACACCTTC. It yields the protein CASSLVAGGGYGYTF. The complete variable domain, with remaining parts taken from reference TRBV7-2 and TRBJ1-2, reads GAGVSQSPSNKVTEKGKDVELRCDPISGHTALYWYRQSLGQGLEFLIYFQGNSAPDKSGLPSDRFSAERTGGSVSTLTIQRTQQEDSAVYLCASSLVAGGGYGYTFGSGTRLTVV.

The rearrangement uses TRBV5-1 and TRBJ1-5, with D tentatively TRBD1 (6 bases). CDR3 length: 15 residues. Deletions cut 4 bases from V and 5 bases from J, with 16 bases between. Germline V gene lookup returns CDR1 SGHRS and CDR2 YFSETQ. The CDR3 loop is CASSPGTSIYQPQHF. The CDR3 DNA sequence: TGCGCCAGCAGCCCGGGGACAAGCATATATCAGCCCCAGCATTTT.

This chain joins TRBV27 and TRBJ1-4; tentatively, D is TRBD1 (6 bases). Trimming stripped 6 bases from V and 4 bases from J, with 12 bases between. This CDR3 has 14 residues. CDR1 is MNHEY, CDR2 SMNVEV, per germline (reference sequence). The CDR3 DNA follows: TGTGCCAGCAGACATCAGGGGTATAATGAAAAACTGTTTTTT. Protein product: CASRHQGYNEKLFF.

This chain uses TRBV11-2 with TRBJ2-7; maybe TRBD1 (5 bases). Trimming shortened V by 4 bases and J by 7 bases, and 20 bases separated the two germline ends. The CDR3 extends over 15 amino acids. Germline CDR1 SGHAT, CDR2 FQNNGV. Here the CDR3 reads CASSSMMGLGWEQYF. CDR3 DNA sequence: TGTGCCAGCAGCTCCATGATGGGGCTCGGTTGGGAGCAGTACTTC.

V usage is TRBV7-2 and J usage is TRBJ2-2; TRBD1 matches at 11 bases. Germline CDR1 reads SGHTA; CDR2 reads FQGNSA. Trimming took 5 bases from V and 7 from J; bases not matched to a gene: 12. The CDR3 runs to 17 residues. CDR3 region: CASSPTRTGGAGGELFF. In DNA, the CDR3 is TGTGCCAGCAGCCCTACCCGGACAGGGGGCGCGGGCGGGGAGCTGTTTTTT.